Listed below are T cell receptor beta chains from one sample, sequenced in a study of blood T cells in healthy people across ages. MiXCR, applied by TCRdb to the 5' RACE reads, yields one record per CDR3 protein. The sample has about 1.5 million distinct CDR3 sequences; roughly 43% are singletons. Sequencing was performed on blood. The receptors shown here come from a woman aged 18-29 years in good health. The CDR3 runs from the conserved cysteine through the conserved F or W.

TRBJ2-5 TRBV6-5 13 CASRHPHRETQYF
TRBJ2-7 TRBV6-5 15 CASSYSSSAPYEQYF
TRBJ2-1 TRBV12-3/TRBV12-4 12 CASSPTWDEQFF
TRBJ2-7 TRBV11-2 16 CASSDPWGLISYEQYF
TRBJ2-7 TRBV20-1 12 CSARGHKGEQYF
TRBJ1-5 TRBV5-1 15 CASSLGSGGYQPQHF
TRBJ2-3 TRBV20-1 14 CRAPSGGAVDTQYF
TRBJ2-3 TRBV6-5 13 CASSDSGQAAQYF
TRBJ1-1 TRBV6-2/TRBV6-3 14 CASIPGRLNTEAFF
TRBJ2-7 TRBV13 14 CASSAGRSADEQYF
TRBJ1-6 TRBV20-1 16 CSATSEGAEIMAPLHF
TRBJ1-2 TRBV6-5 12 CASMERGLGYTF
TRBJ2-7 TRBV6-5 14 CASSYSGQSYEQYF
. TRBV5-8 12 CASWGVYNEQYF
TRBJ2-7 TRBV5-1 13 CASSLAAGGEQYF
TRBJ2-3 TRBV28 15 CASMPERDRSDTQYF
TRBJ2-7 TRBV7-9 16 CASSLVRFREKSEQYF
TRBJ2-3 TRBV4-3 15 CASGRNPGAVDTQYF
TRBJ2-5 TRBV11-3 16 CASSLVSSGGAVEQYF
TRBJ2-7 TRBV24-1 14 CATSDGDNSYEQYF
. TRBV20-1 16 CSARATSGSSYNEQYF
TRBJ1-6 TRBV20-1 14 CSATPTGRLTPLHF